A single sample gave rise to the 27 T cell receptor beta chains below, sequenced in a study of blood T cell repertoires in COVID-19. TCRdb's table, derived via immunoSEQ multiplex PCR, lists solely in-frame clones and lacks some. Counted here are just over 300,000 clones, 65% to 90% occurring once; the ten biggest clones make up about 4%. The sample comprised PBMCs or T cells enriched from blood (not recorded which). Source of these receptors: a man aged 30 to 39 who had recovered from COVID-19.

This clone occurred once. This chain links TRBV24-1 with TRBJ2-7; possible D gene TRBD2, 6 bases. V was clipped by 10 bases and J by 7 bases, with 16 bases between them. Per germline, CDR1 KGHDR and CDR2 SFDVKD. There are 12 residues in the CDR3. CDR3 sequence reads: CATRGASEEQYF. CDR3 nucleotides: TGTGCCACTCGCGGGGCCAGCGAGGAGCAGTACTTC.

This chain links TRBV2 with TRBJ1-5, with D possibly matching TRBD1 (6 bases). The CDR3 has 14 amino acids. Trimming took off 10 bases at V and 2 bases at J, with 15 bases between the two ends. The V gene's germline CDR1 is SNHLY and CDR2 FYNNEI. In DNA, the CDR3 is TGTGCCAACCGATCAGGGGCAGGCAATCAGCCCCAGCATTTT. Its translation: CANRSGAGNQPQHF. Using reference TRBV2 and TRBJ1-5 for the parts outside the CDR3, the full variable domain is EPEVTQTPSHQVTQMGQEVILRCVPISNHLYFYWYRQILGQKVEFLVSFYNNEISEKSEIFDDQFSVERPDGSNFTLKIRSTKLEDSAMYFCANRSGAGNQPQHFGDGTRLSIL.

The genes are TRBV5-6 and TRBJ1-2; no clear D gene. The CDR3 totals 13 residues. Trimming cost V 0 bases and J 8 bases, with 11 bases left between them. CDR1 and CDR2 from the germline V gene are SGHDT and YYEEEE. This CDR3 reads CASSLVPPRGYTF. The CDR3 nucleotides read TGTGCCAGCAGCTTGGTCCCCCCGCGGGGCTACACCTTC.

The V gene is TRBV19, the J gene TRBJ1-6, with unresolved D. CDR3 length: 14 amino acids. Trimming left V 6 bases short and J 9 bases short, with 15 bases between. In germline, CDR1 is LNHDA, CDR2 SQIVND (reference sequence). The CDR3 region is CASSPLRRGSPLHF. The CDR3 DNA follows: TGTGCCAGTAGCCCCCTTAGGCGGGGTTCACCCCTCCACTTT.

The gene calls are TRBV7-9 and TRBJ1-6; the D gene is possibly TRBD1 (6 bases). The length of the CDR3 is 15 residues. The V gene lost 4 bases and the J gene lost 4 bases, with 11 bases spanning the gap. The germline V gene encodes CDR1 SEHNR and CDR2 FQNEAQ (reference sequence). CDR3 sequence: CASSSIGQYNSPLHF. The CDR3 DNA follows: TGTGCCAGCAGCTCGATCGGACAGTATAATTCACCCCTCCACTTT. Drawing the rest from reference TRBV7-9 and TRBJ1-6, the complete variable domain is DTGVSQNPRHKITKRGQNVTFRCDPISEHNRLYWYRQTLGQGPEFLTYFQNEAQLEKSRLLSDRFSAERPKGSFSTLEIQRTEQGDSAMYLCASSSIGQYNSPLHFGNGTRLTVT.

V usage is TRBV2 and J usage is TRBJ2-7; 12 bases agree with TRBD2. The ends lost 2 bases at V and 2 bases at J; junction bases unmatched: 4. The CDR3 covers 16 residues. Per the germline V gene, CDR1 is SNHLY and CDR2 is FYNNEI. CDR3 protein: CASSEHPSGRAYEQYF. DNA of the CDR3: TGTGCCAGCAGTGAACATCCTAGCGGGAGGGCCTACGAGCAGTACTTC.

V is TRBV11-2 and J is TRBJ2-1; D possibly corresponds to TRBD2 (6 bases). This CDR3 has 15 amino acids. CDR1 SGHAT and CDR2 FQNNGV come from the germline V gene. V was pared by 5 bases and J by 6 bases, with 17 bases between. The CDR3 spells CASSLKGLRINEQFF. The DNA of the CDR3 is TGTGCCAGCAGCCTGAAGGGACTTCGGATCAATGAGCAGTTCTTC.

The chain is built from TRBV29-1 and TRBJ2-7, with D perhaps TRBD1 (7 bases). The CDR3 loop spans 14 amino acids. Germline CDR1 SQVTM, CDR2 ANQGSEA. With 4 bases removed from V and 3 bases from J, the gap between germline ends came to 16 bases. In DNA form, the CDR3 reads TGCAGCGTTGCGTCAGGGGGAGGTGGCTACGAGCAGTACTTC. Amino acids: CSVASGGGGYEQYF.

The genes are TRBV19 and TRBJ2-1; 10 nucleotides align to TRBD2. The CDR3 runs to 15 residues. V was clipped by 5 bases and J by 7 bases; unmatched bases: 8. Germline V gives CDR1 LNHDA, CDR2 SQIVND (reference sequence). The CDR3 DNA sequence: TGTGCCAGTAGTCTAGCGGGAGTAAAAGGTAATGAGCAGTTCTTC. Translated, it gives CASSLAGVKGNEQFF. The full variable domain, rest sourced from reference TRBV19 and TRBJ2-1, is DGGITQSPKYLFRKEGQNVTLSCEQNLNHDAMYWYRQDPGQGLRLIYYSQIVNDFQKGDIAEGYSVSREKKESFPLTVTSAQKNPTAFYLCASSLAGVKGNEQFFGPGTRLTVL.

The rearrangement joins TRBV10-1 to TRBJ1-6; D remains unclear. Germline values: CDR1 WNHNN, CDR2 SYGVQD (reference sequence). The CDR3 has 14 residues. V lost 0 bases and J lost 14, with 14 bases in between. CDR3 DNA: TGCGCCAGCAGTGAGTCAAATCGGCTCGGGACCCTCCACTTT. Translation: CASSESNRLGTLHF.

The rearrangement links TRBV21-1 to TRBJ2-7; the table assigns TRBD1, which was not confirmed against the DNA. TRBV21-1 is tagged as a pseudogene. The CDR3 runs to 14 residues. CDR3 nucleotide sequence: TGTGCCAGCAGCAAAGGGGCCCGATCCTTGGAGCAGTACTTC. It yields the protein CASSKGARSLEQYF.

The V call is TRBV24-1, the J call TRBJ1-5; 9 positions match TRBD1. Germline CDR1 KGHDR, CDR2 SFDVKD. CDR3 size: 16 residues. The junction had 5 bases not matched to a gene; V was cut back by 4 bases and J by 2 bases. The CDR3 loop reads CATSDPRTGGNQPQHF. The CDR3 nucleotides read TGTGCCACCAGTGACCCCCGGACAGGGGGCAATCAGCCCCAGCATTTT.

This clone has just one count. V and J are TRBV12-3 or TRBV12-4 and TRBJ2-5; a weak D match, TRBD1 (7 bases). V lost 5 bases, J lost 4 bases, and 11 bases lay in between. The CDR3 length is 13 residues. CDR3 sequence (DNA): TGTGCCAGCAGTCCCCAGGGGGGAGAGACCCAGTACTTC. Protein: CASSPQGGETQYF.

V gene TRBV5-6 combines with J gene TRBJ1-5, with D perhaps matching TRBD1 (5 bases). Germline CDR1 is SGHDT and CDR2 is YYEEEE. The CDR3 is made up of 15 amino acids. Trimming shortened V by 4 bases and J by 0 bases, and 11 bases separated the two germline ends. CDR3 nucleotide sequence: TGTGCCAGCAGCCGGCAGGGATATAGCAATCAGCCCCAGCATTTT. As protein: CASSRQGYSNQPQHF.

The genes are TRBV18 and TRBJ2-7; a possible D gene is TRBD2 (6 bases). Looked up from germline, CDR1 is KGHSH and CDR2 is LQKENI. The CDR3 covers 14 residues. Trimming took off 6 bases at V and 7 bases at J, with 19 bases between the two ends. The CDR3 coding sequence is TGTGCCAGCTCCATTTCACGGGAGATCGGGGAGCAGTACTTC. It yields the protein CASSISREIGEQYF.

The chain links TRBV30 to TRBJ2-7, with 7 bases lining up with TRBD1. The CDR3 consists of 11 residues. V was pared by 4 bases and J by 3 bases, with 0 bases of the junction left unmatched. Germline CDR1 reads GTSNPN; CDR2 reads SVGIG (reference sequence). The CDR3 coding sequence is TGTGCCTGGACAGGGGGCTACGAGCAGTACTTC. Translation: CAWTGGYEQYF.

The chain couples TRBV19 to TRBJ2-1, with TRBD2 as a possible D gene (6 bases). The germline gives CDR1 LNHDA, CDR2 SQIVND (reference sequence). With 0 bases removed from V and 3 bases from J, the gap between germline ends came to 15 bases. This CDR3 is 17 amino acids long. The DNA of the CDR3 is TGTGCCAGTAGTATAGATTCATCGGCGGGATTCTACAATGAGCAGTTCTTC. Its protein is CASSIDSSAGFYNEQFF.

The chain is built from TRBV10-3 and TRBJ1-1; D not certain. V lost 4 bases and J 4 bases, leaving 13 bases between the germline ends. Germline CDR1 reads ENHRY; CDR2 reads SYGVKD. This CDR3 contains 14 residues. The CDR3 loop reads CAISVSEGSTEAFF. DNA of the CDR3: TGTGCCATCAGTGTATCGGAGGGAAGCACTGAAGCTTTCTTT.

This chain joins TRBV28 and TRBJ2-1; possible D gene TRBD2, 5 bases. The germline CDR1 and CDR2 sequences are MDHEN and SYDVKM. The CDR3 is 16 amino acids. V was clipped by 2 bases and J by 12 bases, with 23 bases between them. CDR3 region: CASSLRERITTMRQFF. The CDR3 DNA follows: TGTGCCAGCAGTTTAAGGGAGCGGATAACTACAATGAGGCAGTTCTTC.

This clone came up once. The chain employs TRBV7-2 and TRBJ2-7, with 15 bases aligning to TRBD2. Germline V CDR1 and CDR2: SGHTA, FQGNSA. V was pared by 4 bases and J by 4 bases, with 5 bases of the junction left unmatched. The CDR3 runs 16 residues. The CDR3 DNA reads as TGTGCCAGCAGCTGGGGGACTAGCGGGGGGCAATACGAGCAGTACTTC. This sequence encodes CASSWGTSGGQYEQYF.

This clone is a singleton in its sample. The chain combines TRBV24-1 with TRBJ2-7, with D maybe TRBD1 (6 bases). Germline V gives CDR1 KGHDR, CDR2 SFDVKD. The CDR3 runs to 17 residues. The ends were cut back, 4 bases at V and 6 bases at J, with 24 bases in the middle. DNA for the CDR3: TGTGCCACCAGTGACCATCCTCACATCAGGGGATTGGGCGAGCAGTACTTC. As protein: CATSDHPHIRGLGEQYF.

The chain combines TRBV6-6 with TRBJ2-1, with 11 bases aligning to TRBD2. CDR3 length: 15 residues. Per the germline V gene, CDR1 is MNHNY and CDR2 is SVGAGI (reference sequence). Germline trimming cut 6 bases from V and 8 bases from J; bases unmatched to any gene: 9. The chain's CDR3 is CASRLIAGGRYEQFF. CDR3 sequence (DNA): TGTGCCAGCAGATTAATAGCGGGGGGGCGGTATGAGCAGTTCTTC.

V and J are TRBV18 and TRBJ1-1; possibly TRBD1 for D (5 bases). Germline V CDR1 and CDR2: KGHSH, LQKENI. The CDR3 length is 15 residues. Between the trimmed V and J ends, which lost 3 bases and 1 base, there was a span of 12 bases. CDR3 DNA sequence: TGTGCCAGCTCACCTCTTAGTCAGGGGAACACTGAAGCTTTCTTT. This gives the protein CASSPLSQGNTEAFF.

The V and J genes are TRBV4-1 and TRBJ1-2; TRBD1 agrees at 7 bases. The CDR3 runs 13 residues. Germline loops: CDR1 MGHRA, CDR2 YSYEKL. V shed 3 bases, J shed 5 bases, and the junction held 3 bases outside the gene matches. The CDR3 spells CASSQGQTYGYTF. CDR3 DNA: TGCGCCAGCAGCCAGGGACAGACTTATGGCTACACCTTC.

The genes are TRBV7-9 and TRBJ1-4, with 7 bases fitting TRBD1. The germline gives CDR1 SEHNR, CDR2 FQNEAQ (reference sequence). This CDR3 has 15 residues. J was trimmed by 6 bases and V by 3 bases; bases with no gene match: 7. The CDR3 nucleotides read TGTGCCAGCAGCTTCCTAGGGGGCCGCGATGAAAAACTGTTTTTT. Translation gives CASSFLGGRDEKLFF.

V is TRBV18 and J is TRBJ2-1; 9 bases are shared with TRBD1. The CDR3 has 16 residues. Germline V CDR1 and CDR2: KGHSH, LQKENI. J was trimmed by 6 bases and V by 5 bases; bases with no gene match: 11. CDR3 protein: CASSSRDRGASNEQFF. CDR3 DNA sequence: TGTGCCAGCTCATCCCGTGACAGGGGGGCTTCCAATGAGCAGTTCTTC.

This clone came up a few times. The gene calls are TRBV5-1 and TRBJ1-2; 9 nucleotides match TRBD1. Germline lookup yields CDR1 SGHRS and CDR2 YFSETQ. Trimming removed 1 base from V and 0 bases from J; junction bases left unmatched: 7. The CDR3 is 17 amino acids. The CDR3 sequence is CASSLRGDRATNYGYTF. The CDR3 DNA follows: TGCGCCAGCAGCTTGAGGGGGGACAGGGCCACTAACTATGGCTACACCTTC. Complete variable domain (other parts from reference TRBV5-1 and TRBJ1-2): KAGVTQTPRYLIKTRGQQVTLSCSPISGHRSVSWYQQTPGQGLQFLFEYFSETQRNKGNFPGRFSGRQFSNSRSEMNVSTLELGDSALYLCASSLRGDRATNYGYTFGSGTRLTVV.